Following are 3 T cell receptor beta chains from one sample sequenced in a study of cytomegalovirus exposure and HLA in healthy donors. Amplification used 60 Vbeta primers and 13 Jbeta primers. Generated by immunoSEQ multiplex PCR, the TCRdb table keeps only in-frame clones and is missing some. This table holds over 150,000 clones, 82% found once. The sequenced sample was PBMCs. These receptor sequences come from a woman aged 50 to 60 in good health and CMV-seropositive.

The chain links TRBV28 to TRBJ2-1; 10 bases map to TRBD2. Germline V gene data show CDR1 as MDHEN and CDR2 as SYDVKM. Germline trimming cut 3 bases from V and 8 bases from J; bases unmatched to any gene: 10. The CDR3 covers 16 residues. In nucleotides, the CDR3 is TGTGCCAGCAGTTTCCCCGCTAGCGGGAGCGGGGATGAGCAGTTCTTC. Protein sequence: CASSFPASGSGDEQFF.

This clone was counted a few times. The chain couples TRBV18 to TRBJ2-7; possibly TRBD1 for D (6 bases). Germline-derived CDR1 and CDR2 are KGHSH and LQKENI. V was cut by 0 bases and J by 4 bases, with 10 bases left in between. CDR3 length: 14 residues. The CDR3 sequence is CASSPPAGVYEQYF. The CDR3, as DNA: TGTGCCAGCTCACCACCGGCAGGGGTTTACGAGCAGTACTTC.

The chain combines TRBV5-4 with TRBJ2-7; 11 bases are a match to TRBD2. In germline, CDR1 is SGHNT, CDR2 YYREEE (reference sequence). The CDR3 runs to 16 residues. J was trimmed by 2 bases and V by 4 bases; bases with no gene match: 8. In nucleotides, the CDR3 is TGTGCCAGCAGCCCCCAGGTAGCGGGGGGGCCCTACGAGCAGTACTTC. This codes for CASSPQVAGGPYEQYF.